This T cell receptor beta chain appears in the sequencing data of a study of blood T cell repertoires in COVID-19 (dated by TCRdb to between 2020 and 2021). Regarding the research as a whole: Samples from collaborators originated in the United States, Italy and Spain and spanned both the acute and convalescent phases of COVID-19. The material from the prospective study consisted of cDNA or gDNA derived from T cells, B-cell-depleted T cells, or PBMCs. Deeply sampled blood TCRbeta repertoires from subjects exposed to, actively infected with, or recovered from COVID-19 were included in the dataset. The repertoires were released in a freely available public database meant as a resource for research on the immune response to SARS-CoV-2. Samples were obtained from the ongoing ImmuneRACE study (first 160 participants) and from over 1,000 subjects provided by 6 global collaborators. Nearly every sample came with metadata listing a de-identified subject ID, COVID-19 status, age in years and sex. Where available, HLA class I and class II types were taken from metadata supplied by the sample provider and were not determined by assay-based typing. Overall study results and their limits: How much clinical and demographic metadata was included differed by source and by participant, and the metadata was provided uncurated.

TCRbeta CDR3 regions were amplified from genomic DNA using the immunoSEQ Assay, a bias-controlled multiplex PCR. The original pipeline was this. The number of nucleated cells in each sample was estimated by amplification of reference gene primers within the assay. To quantify the absolute abundance of each unique TCRbeta CDR3 rearrangement, sequence reads were collapsed and filtered. Productive Simpson clonality was computed per sample as the square root of Simpson's diversity index over productive rearrangements. Imported from immuneACCESS, the table was reduced by TCRdb to in-frame sequences with V and J called. These copies leave out some clones; in studies compared against another copy, an unresolved V gene accounts for under half, and the cause of the remainder is not known. V and J calls and clone size are as listed in that table; D and trimming were resolved from the DNA. This sample has some 48,000 clones in its table, and about nine tenths of those were observed once. The ten largest clonotypes hold 20% to 30% of the sample.

The CDR3 runs 16 amino acids, cysteine and phenylalanine included. Kept here is only the CDR3 DNA, which spans 48 bases and is read in frame from base 1. As encoded in the germline V gene, CDR1 is SGHRS while CDR2 is YFSETQ. Between the V and J ends, shortened by 1 base and 0 bases respectively, the junction contains 13 bases. In the case of this clone: Its specific antigen is unknown. No much larger clone exists at a distance of one base, and base qualities are not known.

Whole blood was collected in K2EDTA tubes by collaborating institutions according to the institutions' own protocols. For TCRbeta analysis, collaborators shipped samples in one of three forms: frozen whole blood, isolated PBMCs, or DNA extracted from either of those sample types. The V and J genes are TRBV5-1 and TRBJ1-1; TRBD1 could be the D gene, as 6 bases match. Input material: peripheral blood. This TCR derives from a woman older than 75 in a cohort sampled during active or convalescent COVID-19. CDR3 loop: CASSLLGASMNTEAFF. DNA sequence: TGCGCCAGCAGCTTGTTGGGGGCGTCAATGAACACTGAAGCTTTCTTT.